A single sample is the source of the 15 T cell receptor beta chains below, sequenced in a study of T cells in Graves' hyperthyroidism and ophthalmopathy. Amplified regions were TCR beta CDR3 sequences from RNA transcripts. TCR CDR3 underwent first-round RT-PCR with the HTBI primer set. TCRdb reanalysed the multiplex PCR reads using MiXCR and keeps one entry per CDR3 protein. The table lists about 400,000 distinct CDR3 sequences, 15% to 17% of them singletons. Sequenced input: blood. These receptors all stem from a woman younger than 30 with Graves' hyperthyroidism.

This clonotype came up a few times. A much larger clonotype is one base distant, so this may be a read error. J is TRBJ2-5 and V is TRBV18, with TRBD1 matching over 8 bases. The ends lost 10 bases at V and 1 base at J; junction bases unmatched: 2. The CDR3 runs to 12 residues. Germline CDR1 and CDR2: KGHSH and LQKENI. This CDR3 reads CATGQGQETQYF. The CDR3 nucleotides are TGTGCCACCGGACAGGGCCAAGAGACCCAGTACTTC.

This sequence joins TRBV6-5 and TRBJ2-1, with D perhaps TRBD2 (6 bases). The V and J ends lost 6 bases and 7 bases respectively, with 13 bases between them. Germline V lookup: CDR1 MNHEY, CDR2 SVGAGI. This CDR3 comprises 13 residues. CDR3 sequence (DNA): TGTGCCAGCAGACTCGGGAGTTGGAATGAGCAGTTCTTC. This sequence encodes CASRLGSWNEQFF.

There are many counts of this clonotype. The V call is TRBV20-1, the J call TRBJ2-7; maybe TRBD2 (5 bases). Per germline, CDR1 DFQATT and CDR2 SNEGSKA (reference sequence). Trimming shortened V by 4 bases and J by 5 bases, and 12 bases separated the two germline ends. The CDR3 length is 12 residues. The CDR3 loop reads CSANRGINEQYF. CDR3 bases: TGCAGTGCTAATCGAGGGATCAACGAGCAGTACTTC.

The V call is TRBV7-3, the J call TRBJ2-7; D call uncertain. The germline V gene has CDR1 SGHTA and CDR2 FQGTGA. V was shortened by 4 bases and J by 3 bases, with 10 bases between the two germline ends. This CDR3 has 13 amino acids. As DNA, the CDR3 is TGTGCCAGCAGCTACGACCTCAACTACGAGCAGTACTTC. Translated: CASSYDLNYEQYF.

The chain couples TRBV20-1 to TRBJ1-1, with TRBD1 matching 7 bases. This CDR3 spans 15 amino acids. V dropped 1 base and J dropped 5; count of bases not matched to a gene: 10. The germline CDR1 and CDR2 sequences are DFQATT and SNEGSKA (reference sequence). DNA of the CDR3: TGCAGTGCTAGAGTAGGTAGGACAGGCTCGACTGAAGCTTTCTTT. Amino acid sequence: CSARVGRTGSTEAFF.

This clonotype was counted many times. The genes are TRBV12-3 or TRBV12-4 and TRBJ2-5; 8 bases match TRBD2. The CDR3 is made up of 15 amino acids. V lost 8 bases to trimming and J lost 3 bases; unmatched junction nucleotides: 11. The CDR3 region is CASAWTSWKEETQYF. DNA of the CDR3: TGTGCCAGCGCCTGGACTAGCTGGAAGGAAGAGACCCAGTACTTC.

Regarding this clonotype: An end of the junction does not agree with germline; a read error may underlie this. The rearrangement joins TRBV2 to TRBJ2-1; 14 bases map to TRBD2. CDR3 length: 17 residues. Germline V gene lookup returns CDR1 SNHLY and CDR2 FYNNEI. The CDR3: CASSGTSGGSSYSEQFF. CDR3 bases: TGTGCCAGCAGTGGGACTAGCGGGGGGAGCTCCTACAGTGAGCAGTTCTTC.

In this sample, this clonotype turned up many times. This chain links TRBV20-1 with TRBJ2-5; 9 positions agree with TRBD2. The germline gives CDR1 DFQATT, CDR2 SNEGSKA (reference sequence). CDR3 size: 14 residues. Trimming cost V 3 bases and J 3 bases; bases outside gene matches: 5. CDR3 protein: CSARRLAGKETQYF. The CDR3 DNA follows: TGCAGTGCTAGGAGGCTAGCGGGGAAAGAGACCCAGTACTTC.

This clonotype was counted between two and nine times. V gene TRBV2 combines with J gene TRBJ2-3; D gene unclear. Germline CDR1 and CDR2: SNHLY and FYNNEI. CDR3 length: 10 amino acids. V dropped 5 bases and J dropped 6 bases, with 3 bases sitting between them. This CDR3 is CASSPDTQYF. CDR3 in DNA: TGTGCCAGCAGTCCGGATACGCAGTATTTT.

This clonotype was seen at least ten times. This chain joins TRBV12-3 or TRBV12-4 and TRBJ1-2, with TRBD1 identical over 7 bases. This CDR3 is 15 amino acids long. The trim removed 6 bases at V and 1 base at J, leaving 8 bases unmatched. In nucleotides, the CDR3 is TGTGCCAGCAGCCAGGGGGGGGGGCGTAACTATGGCTACACCTTC. Protein sequence: CASSQGGGRNYGYTF.

This clonotype was observed many times. The CDR3 loop is CATSESRGPVGTQYF. The CDR3 bases are TGTGCCACCAGTGAATCCCGCGGCCCGGTGGGGACCCAGTACTTC. V gene TRBV24-1 combines with J gene TRBJ2-5; no reliable D call. V was shortened by 4 bases and J by 7 bases, with 18 bases between the two germline ends. This CDR3 region has 15 residues. The germline gives CDR1 KGHDR, CDR2 SFDVKD.

The rearrangement uses TRBV12-3 or TRBV12-4 and TRBJ2-7; 7 bases agree with TRBD2. There are 15 residues in the CDR3. The ends lost 5 bases at V and 1 base at J; junction bases unmatched: 8. The CDR3 DNA follows: TGTGCCAGCAGTCCGCGGGTAGCGGGTTCCTACGAGCAGTACTTC. This translates into CASSPRVAGSYEQYF.

The sample holds many counts of this clonotype. As DNA, the CDR3 is TGTGCCAGCAGTGAGGGGCGGTGGAATGAGCAGTTCTTC. Amino acids: CASSEGRWNEQFF. This sequence joins TRBV6-1 and TRBJ2-1, with D possibly matching TRBD1 (5 bases). The CDR3 covers 13 residues. CDR1 MNHNS and CDR2 SASEGT come from the germline V gene. The V end lost 3 bases, the J end lost 7 bases, and 10 bases lay between the germline ends.

This clonotype was observed at least ten times. Here the CDR3 reads CSAAGNEQFF. DNA of the CDR3: TGCAGTGCCGCGGGGAATGAGCAGTTCTTC. J is TRBJ2-1 and V is TRBV20-1, with D perhaps TRBD2 (6 bases). Germline V gene lookup returns CDR1 DFQATT and CDR2 SNEGSKA (reference sequence). The germline V and J ends were trimmed by 6 bases and 7 bases, with 7 bases remaining between them. The CDR3 has 10 amino acids.

The chain carries TRBV6-1 and TRBJ2-1; weak D call: TRBD2 (6 bases). The CDR3 has 15 amino acids. Germline CDR1 is MNHNS and CDR2 is SASEGT. Trimming left V 7 bases short and J 8 bases short, with 21 bases between. This CDR3 reads CASTPGTYWYDEQFF. The CDR3 bases are TGTGCCAGCACGCCCGGGACTTACTGGTACGATGAGCAGTTCTTC.